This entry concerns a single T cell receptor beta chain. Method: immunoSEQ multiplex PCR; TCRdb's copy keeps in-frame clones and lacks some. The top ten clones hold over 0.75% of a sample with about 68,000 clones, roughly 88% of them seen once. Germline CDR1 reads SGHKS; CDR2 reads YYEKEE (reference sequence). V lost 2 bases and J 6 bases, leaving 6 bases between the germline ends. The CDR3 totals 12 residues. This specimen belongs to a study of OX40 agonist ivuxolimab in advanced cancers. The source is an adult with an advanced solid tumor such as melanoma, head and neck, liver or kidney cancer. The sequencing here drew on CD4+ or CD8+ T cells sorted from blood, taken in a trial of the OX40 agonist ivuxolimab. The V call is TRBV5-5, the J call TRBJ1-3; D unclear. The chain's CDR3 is CASSFFPNTIYF. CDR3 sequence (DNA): TGTGCCAGCAGCTTTTTCCCAAACACCATATATTTT.